This T cell receptor beta chain was captured in a study of graft-versus-host responses after intestinal transplantation. Assay used: immunoSEQ multiplex PCR; TCRdb lists only in-frame clones, some missing. Here the sample spans 81,000 or so clones, 85% to 95% being singletons. CDR1 LNHDA and CDR2 SQIVND come from the germline V gene (reference sequence). The CDR3 loop spans 15 amino acids. V was pared by 6 bases and J by 3 bases, with 10 bases of the junction left unmatched. As concerns this clone: The antigen is unknown.

This chain links TRBV19 with TRBJ1-2; TRBD1 aligns across 7 bases. The sequence came from a human donor who was the organ donor for an intestinal transplant. The sequenced sample was unstimulated CD8+ T cells sorted from spleen or lymph node cells, obtained before transplant. The CDR3 sequence is CASRGRQGSDYGYTF. The CDR3 nucleotides read TGTGCCAGTAGAGGCCGACAGGGTTCCGACTATGGCTACACCTTC.